A selection of T cell receptor beta chains follows, all from one sample in a study of T-cell reconstitution after alpha-beta-depleted transplantation in children. TCRdb redid the calling of the PCR reads with MiXCR, one entry per CDR3 protein. Among about 540,000 distinct CDR3 sequences, 18% were seen once, and the ten largest hold 2.5% to 4%. The sequences come from PBMCs from the stem cell graft donor, collected from the stem cell graft. These receptors all come from a human donor who donated a stem cell graft to a child with acute lymphoblastic leukemia. Both conserved end residues are part of each CDR3. D genes are given only for firm matches. Expanded clones are given a class, and other clones once, few, many or no size at all.

TRBJ2-1,few,TRBD2,TRBV7-9,TGTGCCAGCAGAACGGGAGGGCCTGGGGATGAGCAGTTCTTC,CASRTGGPGDEQFF
TRBJ2-3,few,TRBD2,TRBV6-1,TGTGCCAGCAGTGAAGGCTTCCCGGGACTAGCGGGACCAGATACGCAGTATTTT,CASSEGFPGLAGPDTQYF
TRBJ1-1,NA,NA,TRBV12-3/TRBV12-4,TGTGCCAGCAGTTTAGGCCAGGGAGGTGGGACTGAAGCTTTCTTT,CASSLGQGGGTEAFF
TRBJ2-5,few,TRBD1,TRBV5-1,TGCGCCAGCAGCGGGTTGACAGGGCTGGAAGAGACCCAGTACTTC,CASSGLTGLEETQYF
TRBJ1-4,few,NA,TRBV3-1,TGTGCCAGCAGCCATAGGGGGAAAAAGGAAAAACTGTTTTTT,CASSHRGKKEKLFF
TRBJ2-1,NA,NA,TRBV11-3,TGTGCCAGCAGCTTCGGCATGAGCTCCTACAATGAGCAGTTCTTC,CASSFGMSSYNEQFF
TRBJ2-7,NA,NA,TRBV7-9,TGTGCCAGCAGCCCCTCGTCACTGATCTACGAGCAGTACTTC,CASSPSSLIYEQYF
TRBJ1-1,few,NA,TRBV11-1,TGTGCCAGCAGCTCGACACCGGACACTGAAGCTTTCTTT,CASSSTPDTEAFF
TRBJ1-3,NA,TRBD1,TRBV12-3/TRBV12-4,TGTGCCAGCAGTTTTGGACAGGGAGTCGCTGGAGACACCATATATTTT,CASSFGQGVAGDTIYF
TRBJ2-1,NA,NA,TRBV12-3/TRBV12-4,TGTGCCAGCAGTTTACAGGGATTGTACAATGAGCAGTTCTTC,CASSLQGLYNEQFF
TRBJ2-7,NA,NA,TRBV4-1,TGCGCCAGCAGCCAAGGCTGGGGCTATGGCGTCGGGCAGTACTTC,CASSQGWGYGVGQYF
TRBJ2-7,few,TRBD1,TRBV10-3,TGTGCCATCAGTGTTCTACGGACAGGGGAGGAGCAGTACTTC,CAISVLRTGEEQYF
TRBJ2-7,many,NA,TRBV4-1,TGCGCCAGCAGCCAAGCTAGCTTCTCTTCCTACGAGCAGTACTTC,CASSQASFSSYEQYF
TRBJ1-6,few,NA,TRBV7-2,TGTGCCAGCAGCTTCACCTCCACGCTCTATAATTCACCCCTCCACTTT,CASSFTSTLYNSPLHF
TRBJ1-1,NA,NA,TRBV27,TGTGCCAGCAGTTTAGATAACAGGGAAAAGGGGTTGATGGGCACTGAAGCTTTCTTT,CASSLDNREKGLMGTEAFF